This T cell receptor (beta chain) was retrieved from a study of OX40 agonist ivuxolimab in advanced cancers. Looking at the study overall: Those treated in dose escalation had hepatocellular carcinoma, melanoma, renal cell cancer or head and neck cancer.

V was shortened by 2 bases and J by 4 bases, with 8 bases between the two germline ends. Germline CDR1 and CDR2: SNHLY and FYNNEI. The CDR3 has 13 amino acids. TCRdb's table, derived via immunoSEQ multiplex PCR, lists solely in-frame clones and lacks some. The sample carries 15,000 to 20,000 clones, around nine tenths recorded once. In its sample, this clone was seen a few times. The source was CD4+ or CD8+ T cells sorted from blood, collected in a trial of the OX40 agonist ivuxolimab. This chain connects TRBV2 to TRBJ1-2; D is ambiguous. The receptor comes from an adult with an advanced solid tumor such as melanoma, head and neck, liver or kidney cancer. For the CDR3, the DNA is TGTGCCAGCAGTGAACGGGAGTCCTATGGCTACACCTTC. It is translated as CASSERESYGYTF.